These T cell receptor beta chains were read from a single sample in a study of blood T cells in healthy people across ages. MiXCR, run by TCRdb on the 5' RACE reads, gives a single entry per CDR3 protein. The table lists around 1.5 million distinct CDR3 sequences, 40% to 50% of them singletons, with 7.9% in the top ten. The sample taken for sequencing was blood. The receptors stem from a woman in her late teens or twenties in good health. Each CDR3 is given with its conserved first and last residue. A row's size may be missing; if present it is once, few, many or a size class.

v_call	clone_size	j_call	cdr3_aa
TRBV4-1	few	TRBJ1-2	CASSQEASGGYGYTF
TRBV3-1	.	TRBJ1-2	CASSQDGGRIYGYTF
TRBV2	many	TRBJ1-2	CASSRTTTGYGYTF
TRBV7-6	.	.	CASSLFGGQGVIYEQYF
TRBV28	.	TRBJ2-1	CASSLRQGHNEQFF
TRBV7-9	few	TRBJ2-1	CASSPTGAVNEQFF
TRBV20-1	many	TRBJ1-2	CSARDPGTSYGYTF
TRBV20-1	few	TRBJ2-5	CSARDSGVIRETQYF
TRBV11-1	few	TRBJ2-7	CASSLSLADNEQYF
TRBV20-1	many	TRBJ2-7	CSASIRAGAYEQYF
TRBV10-3	once	TRBJ2-3	CAISELGTGLAGLDTQYF
TRBV3-1	once	TRBJ2-1	CASTIQGSNYNEQFF
TRBV12-3/TRBV12-4	.	TRBJ2-3	CAGRGVGTDTQYF
TRBV12-3/TRBV12-4	.	TRBJ2-7	CASCLGTLLGEQYF
TRBV7-2	few	TRBJ2-3	CASRRRGGARSTDTQYF
TRBV21-1	few	TRBJ2-5	CASSKIPTAVGRSEETQYF
TRBV28	few	TRBJ2-4	CASSSPDQAGGKNIQYF
TRBV7-2	many	TRBJ1-4	CASSLGGGNEKLFF
TRBV7-9	.	TRBJ2-1	CASSLAAGGSFHEQFF
TRBV6-5	.	TRBJ2-1	CASSYDREINEQFF
TRBV6-1	few	TRBJ2-1	CASSAQREGKRYNEQFF
TRBV4-2	.	TRBJ1-4	CASSPVEGPEKLFF
TRBV5-1	.	TRBJ2-6	CASGAGETGANVLTF
TRBV7-2	.	TRBJ2-1	CASSSDRVSPYNEQFF
TRBV6-5	few	TRBJ2-2	CASSYSLAGRNTGELFF
TRBV2	few	TRBJ2-3	CASGTGGLTDTQYF
TRBV15	.	TRBJ2-1	CATSKLGGNEQFF
TRBV6-5	few	TRBJ2-1	CASRPWGYNEQFF
TRBV7-9	.	TRBJ1-2	CASSSDRAPNYGYTF
TRBV2	.	TRBJ2-5	CASSEVWVAGPQETQYF
TRBV7-8	.	TRBJ2-5	CASSLAASGQTETQYF
TRBV12-3/TRBV12-4	.	TRBJ2-1	CASRKGSTYNEQFF
TRBV12-3/TRBV12-4	few	TRBJ2-5	CASSSWGTSLHQETQYF
TRBV5-5	.	TRBJ2-7	CASSLAWTAKDYEQYF
TRBV10-3	.	TRBJ2-3	CAISAPTGDTQYF
TRBV7-2	.	TRBJ2-1	CASSLGLVAFPSYNEQFF
TRBV9	.	TRBJ2-5	CASSVTTGLAQETQYF
TRBV12-3/TRBV12-4	.	TRBJ2-1	CTSRKELNEQFF
TRBV14	.	TRBJ1-1	CASSRDPGGGTEAFF
TRBV19	.	.	CASTPTGGAYEQYF
TRBV15	.	TRBJ2-3	CATSRDEDRGLLKQYF
TRBV6-1	.	TRBJ1-5	CASTTGQVGNQPQHF
TRBV4-2	.	TRBJ2-7	CASSETLATNYEQYF
TRBV20-1	few	TRBJ2-1	CSARPTGNEQFF
TRBV6-5	few	TRBJ1-6	CAVGASGSPLHF
TRBV20-1	.	TRBJ2-3	CSAPRQGQFTDTQYF
TRBV18	.	TRBJ2-7	CASSLGSGLAGFHEQYF
TRBV7-2	.	TRBJ2-5	CASSSAGGPRETQYF
TRBV27	few	TRBJ2-7	CASSLDGRIYEQYF
TRBV18	once	TRBJ1-4	CVSPRGTNEKLFF
TRBV12-3/TRBV12-4	.	TRBJ1-1	CASSYSGSDTEAFF
TRBV30	few	TRBJ2-7	CAWSAGPGQVYEQYF
TRBV24-1	few	TRBJ2-1	CATSDSNDRARLGEQFF
TRBV4-1	.	TRBJ1-5	CASSQPALNSNQLQHF
TRBV27	.	TRBJ1-1	CASSPTNGQPGRHEAFF
TRBV9	.	.	CASSAPAGGYNEQYF
TRBV20-1	.	TRBJ1-1	CSASGGGTNTEAFF
TRBV12-3/TRBV12-4	.	TRBJ1-5	CASSLRPGNQPQHF
TRBV3-1	.	TRBJ2-3	CASSLSTSSTDTQYF